Each of the 17 T cell receptor beta chains below was sequenced from the same sample in a study of glioma-infiltrating T cells after dendritic cell vaccination. The time point denotes: after dendritic cell vaccination, including at tumor progression/relapse. Method: immunoSEQ multiplex PCR; TCRdb's copy keeps in-frame clones and lacks some. The sample holds 90,000 or so clones, 75% to 90% seen once. The sequencing used blood, collected after dendritic cell vaccination. Source of these receptors: a human donor with glioblastoma.

The chain combines TRBV5-6 with TRBJ2-3; TRBD1 is a possible D gene (5 bases). The CDR3 spans 12 residues. CDR1 and CDR2 (germline): SGHDT, YYEEEE. V was cut by 9 bases and J by 2 bases, with 10 bases left in between. The CDR3 nucleotides are TGTGCCACCCGCAGGGTCACAGATACGCAGTATTTT. Encoded protein: CATRRVTDTQYF.

This clone was counted a single time. The J gene is TRBJ1-2, the V gene TRBV6-5; D is unclear. Germline V gene data show CDR1 as MNHEY and CDR2 as SVGAGI. V lost 6 bases to trimming and J lost 5 bases, with 13 bases between them. This CDR3 has 13 amino acids. The CDR3 loop is CASSPGWEYGYTF. The CDR3 DNA sequence: TGTGCCAGCAGCCCGGGGTGGGAATATGGCTACACCTTC.

The chain uses TRBV7-2 and TRBJ2-5; TRBD2 aligns across 10 bases. V dropped 1 base and J dropped 3; count of bases not matched to a gene: 8. Germline values: CDR1 SGHTA, CDR2 FQGNSA. This CDR3 has 17 amino acids. CDR3 in amino acids: CASSLGLLAGGKETQYF. As DNA, the CDR3 is TGTGCCAGCAGCTTAGGGCTGTTAGCGGGGGGCAAAGAGACCCAGTACTTC.

The J gene is TRBJ1-5, the V gene TRBV2; D not certain. The germline V gene has CDR1 SNHLY and CDR2 FYNNEI. Between the trimmed V and J ends, which lost 8 bases and 2 bases, there was a span of 13 bases. This CDR3 contains 14 residues. The CDR3 loop is CASEATPGNQPQHF. CDR3 sequence (DNA): TGTGCCAGCGAAGCCACCCCGGGCAATCAGCCCCAGCATTTT.

The genes are TRBV14 and TRBJ1-1; TRBD1 might be the D (6 bases). Germline assignment: CDR1 SGHDN and CDR2 FVKESK. The CDR3 contains 16 residues. V was shortened by 8 bases and J by 1 base, with 20 bases between the two germline ends. CDR3 nucleotides: TGTGCCAGCTCCACCTTAACGGACAGCTCGAACACTGAAGCTTTCTTT. The encoded protein is CASSTLTDSSNTEAFF.

DNA of the CDR3: TGTGCCAGCTCACAAAGGCCCCAGGGGACAGATACGCAGTATTTT. Its translation: CASSQRPQGTDTQYF. This chain connects TRBV18 to TRBJ2-3, with D maybe TRBD1 (6 bases). Germline V lookup: CDR1 KGHSH, CDR2 LQKENI. Trimming removed 4 bases at V and 3 bases at J, with 14 bases between. This CDR3 is built from 15 residues.

The chain employs TRBV9 and TRBJ1-1; perhaps TRBD1 as D (5 bases). Trimming removed 0 bases from V and 10 bases from J, with 10 bases in between. The germline gives CDR1 SGDLS, CDR2 YYNGEE. The CDR3 covers 12 residues. This CDR3 is CASSVAGGAAFF. Written as DNA, the CDR3 is TGTGCCAGCAGCGTAGCTGGCGGGGCAGCTTTCTTT.

In this sample, this clone turned up a few times. The genes are TRBV27 and TRBJ1-1; D is possibly TRBD1 (6 bases). The CDR3 is made up of 17 amino acids. Trimming removed 4 bases from V and 1 base from J, with 19 bases in between. The germline CDR1 and CDR2 sequences are MNHEY and SMNVEV (reference sequence). The CDR3 nucleotides read TGTGCCAGCAGTTCCCGCCCCAGGGGCGGGCAGAACACTGAAGCTTTCTTT. Protein: CASSSRPRGGQNTEAFF.

The V and J genes are TRBV6-1 and TRBJ1-2; tentatively, D is TRBD1 (5 bases). The germline V and J ends were trimmed by 4 bases and 3 bases, with 21 bases remaining between them. CDR1 MNHNS and CDR2 SASEGT come from the germline V gene. This CDR3 has 17 residues. This CDR3 is CASSVPTGVPGDYGYTF. In DNA, the CDR3 is TGTGCCAGCAGTGTTCCCACAGGAGTGCCGGGGGACTATGGCTACACCTTC.

The V and J genes are TRBV5-4 and TRBJ2-2, with 15 bases matching TRBD2. The CDR3 runs 19 residues. Germline CDR1 SGHNT, CDR2 YYREEE (reference sequence). The V gene end was trimmed by 0 bases and the J gene end by 3 bases; junction bases not matched to a gene: 6. The CDR3 DNA reads as TGTGCCAGCAGCTTGGTAGGACTAGCGGGGGGGCCGGACACCGGGGAGCTGTTTTTT. The encoded protein is CASSLVGLAGGPDTGELFF.

The chain joins TRBV6-5 to TRBJ1-2; 7 nucleotides align to TRBD1. V lost 5 bases, J lost 1 base, and 4 bases stayed unmatched. This CDR3 has 14 residues. Germline values: CDR1 MNHEY, CDR2 SVGAGI. The DNA of the CDR3 is TGTGCCAGCAGTCGACAGGGAAATAACTATGGCTACACCTTC. Translating gives CASSRQGNNYGYTF.

The CDR3: CASSSYREDQPQHF. In DNA form, the CDR3 reads TGTGCCAGCAGCTCCTACAGGGAAGATCAGCCCCAGCATTTT. The chain is built from TRBV7-2 and TRBJ1-5, with D tentatively TRBD1 (6 bases). V gave up 4 bases and J gave up 5 bases, with 12 bases separating them. CDR1 is SGHTA and CDR2 is FQGNSA in the germline V gene. The CDR3 runs 14 residues.

The rearrangement uses TRBV5-4 and TRBJ2-3; D perhaps matches TRBD1 (6 bases). Germline V gene lookup returns CDR1 SGHNT and CDR2 YYREEE (reference sequence). CDR3 length equals 13 residues. Trimming took 2 bases from V and 6 from J, leaving 10 bases between them. CDR3 amino acids: CASSLDRIDTQYF. The CDR3 bases are TGTGCCAGCAGCTTAGACAGGATTGATACGCAGTATTTT.

This chain links TRBV6-5 with TRBJ2-5, with D possibly matching TRBD2 (5 bases). The CDR3 runs 13 residues. Trimming took off 6 bases at V and 5 bases at J, with 13 bases between the two ends. Germline assignment: CDR1 MNHEY and CDR2 SVGAGI. The DNA for the CDR3 is TGTGCCAGCAGCCTACTAGGTTACGAGACCCAGTACTTC. It translates to CASSLLGYETQYF.

This clone is a singleton in its sample. This chain links TRBV19 with TRBJ2-3, with 8 bases fitting TRBD1. CDR1 is LNHDA and CDR2 is SQIVND in the germline V gene (reference sequence). Losses at the gene ends were 2 bases for V and 7 bases for J; bases not matched to a gene: 5. This CDR3 region has 14 residues. The CDR3 here is CASSITQGGHTQYF. CDR3 sequence (DNA): TGTGCCAGTAGTATAACACAGGGGGGACATACGCAGTATTTT.

The chain employs TRBV9 and TRBJ1-6; D is unclear. Germline-derived CDR1 and CDR2 are SGDLS and YYNGEE. V lost 3 bases, J lost 6 bases, and 13 bases lay in between. CDR3 length: 15 residues. Here the CDR3 DNA reads TGTGCCAGCAGCGCGCCCAGAGGCCGTAATTCACCCCTCCACTTT. This codes for CASSAPRGRNSPLHF.

The chain couples TRBV7-6 to TRBJ1-4; D gene ambiguous. V was cut by 1 base and J by 5 bases, with 11 bases left in between. The length of the CDR3 is 15 residues. The germline V gene has CDR1 SGHVS and CDR2 FNYEAQ. CDR3 residues: CASSLGGRQNEKLFF. The CDR3 DNA follows: TGTGCCAGCAGCTTAGGTGGCAGACAAAATGAAAAACTGTTTTTT.